The source of this T cell receptor beta chain is a study of blood T cell repertoires in COVID-19. Study-level information: The United States, Italy and Spain provided the acute and convalescent COVID-19 samples. In each case, the material was cDNA or gDNA derived from T cells, B-cell-depleted T cells, or PBMCs.

This CDR3 region has 20 residues. Germline values: CDR1 LGHDT, CDR2 YNNKEL (reference sequence). Germline trimming cut 2 bases from V and 0 bases from J; bases unmatched to any gene: 12. This clone has a single count. As originally analysed: Counts of nucleated cells, estimated from reference gene primer amplification, were obtained. The assay was immunoSEQ multiplex PCR, and TCRdb's table has in-frame clones only and misses some. V, J and clone size are those of that table, while D and trimming were read from the DNA. Here the sample spans about 300,000 clones, 89% being singletons. Patients in Seattle were enrolled during active infection, then followed longitudinally.

Sequenced: peripheral blood. The gene calls are TRBV3-1 (or the pseudogene TRBV3-2) and TRBJ2-5; 13 bases agree with TRBD2. This clonotype was sampled from a woman younger than 45 with COVID-19, enrolled during active disease. CDR3 nucleotide sequence: TGTGCCAGCAGCCAATTCGAAGGACTAGCGGGAGTCGGGTACCAAGAGACCCAGTACTTC. Amino acids: CASSQFEGLAGVGYQETQYF.